The 24 T cell receptor beta chains listed next were all sequenced from one sample in a study of PD-1 blockade in mismatch repair-deficient tumors. Sequencing was performed with immunoSEQ multiplex PCR; in TCRdb, only in-frame clones are kept and a portion is missing. The sample has 35,000 to 45,000 clones; more than 75% are singletons. The sample in question was peripheral blood, obtained approximately 80 weeks after starting pembrolizumab. These receptors were obtained from an adult with mismatch repair-deficient cancer.

This clone occurred once. The rearrangement uses TRBV13 and TRBJ1-3; D not certain. CDR1 and CDR2 from the germline V gene are PRHDT and FYEKMQ (reference sequence). This CDR3 has 14 residues. V was clipped by 5 bases and J by 4 bases, with 12 bases between them. The CDR3 region has the DNA TGTGCCAGCAGCCAACGGACGCTAGGAAACACCATATATTTT. Protein product: CASSQRTLGNTIYF. The whole variable domain, filled in from reference TRBV13 and TRBJ1-3, reads AAGVIQSPRHLIKEKRETATLKCYPIPRHDTVYWYQQGPGQDPQFLISFYEKMQSDKGSIPDRFSAQQFSDYHSELNMSSLELGDSALYFCASSQRTLGNTIYFGEGSWLTVV.

This rearrangement joins TRBV19 to TRBJ1-4, with 7 bases identical to TRBD1. V was pared by 7 bases and J by 7 bases, with 9 bases of the junction left unmatched. Germline V gene lookup returns CDR1 LNHDA and CDR2 SQIVND (reference sequence). CDR3 size: 14 residues. For the CDR3, the DNA is TGTGCCAGTAATCTCAGGGGGGCCGGTGAAAAACTGTTTTTT. It is translated as CASNLRGAGEKLFF.

The chain combines TRBV30 with TRBJ2-2; TRBD1 aligns across 12 bases. The CDR3 contains 17 residues. Germline V gives CDR1 GTSNPN, CDR2 SVGIG (reference sequence). V lost 3 bases and J lost 2; bases outside the gene matches: 7. DNA of the CDR3: TGTGCCTGGAGCCCGGGGACAGGGGGCATAAACACCGGGGAGCTGTTTTTT. Its translation: CAWSPGTGGINTGELFF.

This chain uses TRBV2 with TRBJ2-7; 8 positions agree with TRBD1. With 3 bases clipped from V and 4 bases from J, the junction kept 2 bases outside the gene matches. CDR3 length equals 13 residues. Germline CDR1 and CDR2: SNHLY and FYNNEI. CDR3 region: CASSDNRGYEQYF. As DNA, the CDR3 is TGTGCCAGCAGTGATAACAGGGGGTACGAGCAGTACTTC.

The V gene is TRBV11-2, the J gene TRBJ2-7; 7 bases are a match to TRBD2. The CDR3 spans 16 residues. J was trimmed by 0 bases and V by 0 bases; bases with no gene match: 5. The V gene's germline CDR1 is SGHAT and CDR2 FQNNGV. The CDR3 loop reads CASSLEWEGSSYEQYF. The CDR3 DNA follows: TGTGCCAGCAGCTTAGAATGGGAGGGTTCCTCCTACGAGCAGTACTTC.

The genes are TRBV19 and TRBJ2-2, with unresolved D. The CDR3 length is 15 residues. Trimming removed 3 bases from V and 0 bases from J, with 8 bases in between. Looked up from germline, CDR1 is LNHDA and CDR2 is SQIVND (reference sequence). CDR3 sequence: CASSIQATNTGELFF. The CDR3 DNA reads as TGTGCCAGTAGTATTCAGGCCACGAACACCGGGGAGCTGTTTTTT.

The gene calls are TRBV6-1 and TRBJ2-7; D might be TRBD2 (6 bases). Trimming removed 0 bases at V and 5 bases at J, with 14 bases between. The CDR3 runs 15 residues. Germline V CDR1 and CDR2: MNHNS, SASEGT. CDR3 protein: CASSEASGGINEQYF. The CDR3, as DNA: TGTGCCAGCAGTGAAGCCTCCGGCGGGATAAACGAGCAGTACTTC.

The rearrangement links TRBV5-6 to TRBJ1-4; the D gene is possibly TRBD1 (6 bases). Germline-derived CDR1 and CDR2 are SGHDT and YYEEEE. The CDR3 spans 15 residues. Trimming took off 3 bases at V and 8 bases at J, with 17 bases between the two ends. DNA of the CDR3: TGTGCCAGCAGCTCTTGGGGGACATTCGGGGAAAAACTGTTTTTT. Amino acid sequence: CASSSWGTFGEKLFF.

This chain joins TRBV7-2 and TRBJ2-2; a possible D gene is TRBD1 (6 bases). The CDR3 runs 15 residues. Germline assignment: CDR1 SGHTA and CDR2 FQGNSA. The V and J ends lost 6 bases and 1 base respectively, with 12 bases between them. In DNA, the CDR3 is TGTGCCAGCAGTAAGGAAGGGGGGAACACCGGGGAGCTGTTTTTT. Protein sequence: CASSKEGGNTGELFF.

The gene calls are TRBV19 and TRBJ2-1; no firm D call. V was trimmed by 1 base and J by 5 bases, leaving 9 bases between them. Germline-derived CDR1 and CDR2 are LNHDA and SQIVND (reference sequence). CDR3 length equals 14 residues. The CDR3 bases are TGTGCCAGTAGTATAGCGCAGACCAACAATGAGCAGTTCTTC. Amino acids: CASSIAQTNNEQFF.

This chain links TRBV28 with TRBJ2-1; TRBD2 matches at 10 bases. The CDR3 extends over 15 amino acids. V was clipped by 5 bases and J by 2 bases; unmatched bases: 3. Germline lookup yields CDR1 MDHEN and CDR2 SYDVKM. The CDR3 region is CASSQTSGAYNEQFF. CDR3 DNA: TGTGCCAGCAGTCAAACTAGCGGGGCCTACAATGAGCAGTTCTTC.

The rearrangement uses TRBV10-3 and TRBJ1-2; 11 nucleotides line up with TRBD1. Germline-derived CDR1 and CDR2 are ENHRY and SYGVKD. CDR3 size: 15 residues. Trimming at V came to 0 bases and at J to 7 bases, leaving 4 bases not matched to a gene. The CDR3 here is CAISESRDRGSGYTF. Here the CDR3 DNA reads TGTGCCATCAGTGAGTCCCGGGACAGGGGGTCTGGCTACACCTTC.

The V and J genes are TRBV21-1 and TRBJ2-1; the tabulated D call, TRBD2, remains unverified against the DNA. TRBV21-1 is recorded as a pseudogene. CDR3 length: 14 amino acids. This chain's CDR3 is CASSKGTRYNEQFF. CDR3 DNA sequence: TGTGCCAGCAGCAAAGGGACTAGGTACAATGAGCAGTTCTTC.

This chain joins TRBV7-2 and TRBJ2-5; D is perhaps TRBD2 (6 bases). Deletions cut 3 bases from V and 5 bases from J, with 16 bases between. Germline CDR1 reads SGHTA; CDR2 reads FQGNSA. The CDR3 extends over 15 amino acids. CDR3: CASSLEGLPSETQYF. CDR3 sequence (DNA): TGTGCCAGCAGCTTGGAGGGACTTCCCTCGGAGACCCAGTACTTC.

The V call is TRBV2, the J call TRBJ2-4, with D perhaps TRBD1 or TRBD2 (5 bases each). The CDR3 has 12 amino acids. The V gene lost 4 bases and the J gene lost 8 bases, with 9 bases spanning the gap. CDR1 is SNHLY and CDR2 is FYNNEI in the germline V gene. In nucleotides, the CDR3 is TGTGCCAGCAGTGTTCGGGACCACATTCAGTACTTC. This gives the protein CASSVRDHIQYF.

This chain connects TRBV15 to TRBJ2-1; 7 nucleotides agree with TRBD2. The germline V gene has CDR1 LNHNV and CDR2 YYDKDF (reference sequence). This CDR3 has 14 amino acids. Losses at the gene ends were 0 bases for V and 9 bases for J; bases not matched to a gene: 5. Written as DNA, the CDR3 is TGTGCCACCAGCAGAGATGATGAGCGGGGTGAGCAGTTCTTC. Protein sequence: CATSRDDERGEQFF.

CDR3 amino acids: CASSFTYEQYF. CDR3 nucleotide sequence: TGTGCCAGCAGCTTCACCTACGAGCAGTACTTC. The rearrangement joins TRBV7-2 to TRBJ2-7; D call uncertain. Germline values: CDR1 SGHTA, CDR2 FQGNSA. The ends were cut back, 3 bases at V and 2 bases at J, with 2 bases in the middle. This CDR3 has 11 residues.

The chain combines TRBV7-9 with TRBJ2-2, with 9 bases aligning to TRBD1. CDR3 length: 17 amino acids. Per the germline V gene, CDR1 is SEHNR and CDR2 is FQNEAQ (reference sequence). The ends lost 3 bases at V and 3 bases at J; junction bases unmatched: 8. Written as DNA, the CDR3 is TGTGCCAGCAGCTTGAGCTGGGGGACAGGGTACACCGGGGAGCTGTTTTTT. Translation gives CASSLSWGTGYTGELFF.

There are a few counts of this clone. The chain combines TRBV14 with TRBJ1-2, with TRBD1 as a possible D gene (6 bases). This CDR3 has 13 amino acids. The germline CDR1 and CDR2 sequences are SGHDN and FVKESK. The germline V and J ends were trimmed by 1 base and 6 bases, with 9 bases remaining between them. DNA of the CDR3: TGTGCCAGCAGCCAAGTCGGGGGGCATGGCTACACCTTC. Translating gives CASSQVGGHGYTF.

This clone occurred a few times. This sample also contains other DNA sequences that code for the same CDR3. CDR3 protein: CASSIDPRDTQYF. The CDR3 bases are TGTGCCAGTAGTATAGATCCTCGGGATACGCAGTATTTT. The chain joins TRBV19 to TRBJ2-3; D is ambiguous. This CDR3 comprises 13 residues. Between the trimmed V and J ends, which lost 0 bases and 6 bases, there was a span of 7 bases. Germline CDR1 LNHDA, CDR2 SQIVND (reference sequence).

This chain joins TRBV28 and TRBJ2-2, with D possibly being TRBD1 (6 bases). The germline V and J ends were trimmed by 6 bases and 4 bases, with 12 bases remaining between them. Germline V gene lookup returns CDR1 MDHEN and CDR2 SYDVKM. CDR3 length equals 14 residues. The chain's CDR3 is CASRMQGSTGELFF. The DNA of the CDR3 is TGTGCCAGCAGAATGCAGGGGTCCACCGGGGAGCTGTTTTTT.

The genes are TRBV12-5 and TRBJ2-1; 8 bases align to TRBD2. V shed 5 bases and J 3 bases; nucleotides not matched to a gene: 9. This CDR3 spans 16 amino acids. Germline values: CDR1 LGHNT, CDR2 FRNRAP. CDR3 nucleotides: TGTGCTAGTGGTCCACCAGGGACTAGTTTCTACAATGAGCAGTTCTTC. Amino acid sequence: CASGPPGTSFYNEQFF. Using reference TRBV12-5 and TRBJ2-1 for the parts outside the CDR3, the full variable domain is DARVTQTPRHKVTEMGQEVTMRCQPILGHNTVFWYRQTMMQGLELLAYFRNRAPLDDSGMPKDRFSAEMPDATLATLKIQPSEPRDSAVYFCASGPPGTSFYNEQFFGPGTRLTVL.

The V and J genes are TRBV19 and TRBJ2-5, with 9 bases aligning to TRBD2. This CDR3 region has 14 residues. The trim removed 5 bases at V and 7 bases at J, leaving 8 bases unmatched. Germline loops: CDR1 LNHDA, CDR2 SQIVND (reference sequence). The CDR3 DNA is TGTGCCAGTAGTGGACTAGCGAGAGAAGGGACCCAGTACTTC. Translated: CASSGLAREGTQYF. Full variable domain (outside the CDR3, taken from reference TRBV19 and TRBJ2-5): DGGITQSPKYLFRKEGQNVTLSCEQNLNHDAMYWYRQDPGQGLRLIYYSQIVNDFQKGDIAEGYSVSREKKESFPLTVTSAQKNPTAFYLCASSGLAREGTQYFGPGTRLLVL.

The CDR3 DNA sequence: TGCGCCAGCAGCCGACTTGGAGGCGACGATGAGCAGTTCTTC. Protein product: CASSRLGGDDEQFF. V usage is TRBV5-1 and J usage is TRBJ2-1; D might be TRBD2 (5 bases). Trimming removed 4 bases at V and 8 bases at J, with 16 bases between. Germline values: CDR1 SGHRS, CDR2 YFSETQ. The CDR3 is 14 amino acids. The complete variable domain, with remaining parts taken from reference TRBV5-1 and TRBJ2-1, reads KAGVTQTPRYLIKTRGQQVTLSCSPISGHRSVSWYQQTPGQGLQFLFEYFSETQRNKGNFPGRFSGRQFSNSRSEMNVSTLELGDSALYLCASSRLGGDDEQFFGPGTRLTVL.